The clone carrying this T cell receptor (beta chain) showed up many times. This sample's time point: sample taken at primary tumor resection. The sequenced material consisted of unsorted whole RNA from tumor, nontumor lung or frozen PBMC. The data are from a study of spatial heterogeneity in lung cancer. The CDR3 is 15 amino acids. In germline, CDR1 is MNHNS, CDR2 SASEGT. V was trimmed by 2 bases and J by 4 bases, leaving 11 bases between them. One entry per CDR3 protein, called by TCRdb with MiXCR from the 5' RACE reads. The table includes about 23,000 distinct CDR3 sequences, approximately 4.6% detected once.

The specimen was PBMCs, collected at surgery. The chain combines TRBV6-1 with TRBJ2-2; D may be TRBD2 (5 bases). The clonotype was recovered from a male donor with early-stage non-small cell lung cancer. CDR3 in DNA: TGTGCCAGCAGTGAAACCCGGCGGGCCACCGGGGAGCTGTTTTTT. Its protein is CASSETRRATGELFF.